This TCR beta chain was identified in a study of vaccination effects on CD4 cells after COVID-19. In germline, CDR1 is MNHNY, CDR2 SVGAGI (reference sequence). The CDR3 length is 13 residues. Trimming took 7 bases from V and 8 from J; bases not matched to a gene: 7. With respect to this clone: The antigen is undetermined.

Using viral peptide pools, the ViraFEST assay grew out antigen-specific CD4+ T cells prior to sequencing. Researchers isolated CD4+ T cells once approximately eleven days of culture had elapsed. None of the vaccinated had previously contracted SARS-CoV-2, and their nucleocapsid antibodies tested negative. The authors exchanged half the medium for IL-2 medium on days 3 and 7. Measured with immunoSEQ multiplex PCR; TCRdb has only the in-frame clones, and not every one. This table has roughly 30,000 clones, less than 80% appearing once. Study results and limitations: Late in the post-vaccination period, infection-induced and vaccine-induced clones underwent marked clonal contraction.

This TCR came from a human donor who received a COVID-19 vaccine. The sequenced sample was CD4+ T cells from PBMCs cultured with HCoV-OC43 spike peptides, obtained before COVID-19 vaccination. Subset of the sample: HCoV-OC43 spike overlapping peptide pool stimulation. V is TRBV6-6 and J is TRBJ1-2; 10 bases match TRBD1. This chain's CDR3 is CASNGQGVKGYTF. The CDR3 coding sequence is TGTGCCAGCAACGGACAGGGGGTGAAGGGCTACACCTTC.